This is a list of T cell receptor beta chains from one sample in a study of T cells after yellow fever vaccination. Each CDR3 protein is one row after TCRdb ran MiXCR on the 5' RACE reads. This sample has approximately 330,000 distinct CDR3 sequences; around 13% occur once, and the top ten carry 2.5% to 3.5%. Sequenced here: CD4+ T cells sorted from PBMCs, sampled 15 days after the yellow fever booster vaccination. The receptors stem from a man aged 18 to 35 who received the YFV17D yellow fever vaccine. CDR3s include the opening cysteine and the closing phenylalanine or tryptophan. The order of the fields is J gene, clone size, D gene, V gene, CDR3 DNA, CDR3 protein. A D gene is named only where the DNA matches it firmly. Clone size, where shown, is once, few, many, or a class for clones that have expanded.

>TRBJ2-2|few|TRBD2|TRBV4-3
TGCGCCAGCAGCCAAGATCCGGCTAGCGGGGGCCTGAGGACCGGGGAGCTGTTTTTT
CASSQDPASGGLRTGELFF
>TRBJ2-1|few|NA|TRBV7-9
TGTGCCAGCAGCTTATTATCGAGTGGGATGGACAATGAGCAGTTCTTC
CASSLLSSGMDNEQFF
>TRBJ2-7|NA|TRBD1|TRBV19
TGTGCCAGTGGGGTCAGGACAGGGTACGAGCAGTACTTC
CASGVRTGYEQYF
>TRBJ2-1|few|NA|TRBV11-2
TGTGCCAGCACCGGGGGCCTTTTTTCGAACAATGAGCAGTTCTTC
CASTGGLFSNNEQFF
>TRBJ1-6|few|NA|TRBV2
TGTGCCAGCAGTGGTGGGGTTAACTATAATTCACCCCTCCACTTT
CASSGGVNYNSPLHF
>TRBJ2-1|NA|TRBD2|TRBV20-1
TGCAGTGCGAAGGGGGGACTAGCGGCCTACAATGAGCAGTTCTTC
CSAKGGLAAYNEQFF
>TRBJ1-2|NA|NA|TRBV18
TGTGCCAGCTCACCACGGCGGGAGAACTATGGCTACACCTTC
CASSPRRENYGYTF
>TRBJ1-2|many|NA|TRBV4-2
TGTGCCAGCAGCCACGGACAGAACTATGGCTACACCTTC
CASSHGQNYGYTF
>TRBJ1-5|NA|NA|TRBV4-2
TGTGCCAGCAGCCAAGAAGGGAGTGGGGCCCCCCAGCCCCAGCATTTT
CASSQEGSGAPQPQHF
>TRBJ2-3|many|NA|TRBV11-2
TGTGCCAGCAGCTTAGCATCCGGGGGTGGCCTTAGCACAGATACGCAGTATTTT
CASSLASGGGLSTDTQYF
>TRBJ2-5|NA|NA|TRBV7-6
TGTGCCAGCAGCTTTGCGAGGCCCCAAGAGACCCAGTACTTC
CASSFARPQETQYF
>TRBJ2-5|NA|NA|TRBV10-3
TGTGCCATCAGTGACCCCGATGGGGGTTGGGGAGAGACCCAGTACTTC
CAISDPDGGWGETQYF
>TRBJ1-6|NA|NA|TRBV6-6
TGTGCCAGCAGTGAAGGACGGAGATATAATTCACCCCTCCACTTT
CASSEGRRYNSPLHF
>TRBJ1-6|few|NA|TRBV7-9
TGTGCCAGCAGCCCGCAAGGGTTCAATAATTCACCCCTCCACTTT
CASSPQGFNNSPLHF
>TRBJ2-1|many|TRBD2|TRBV5-6
TGTGCCAGCAGCTTGGGCGGGGGGCTATTCAATGAGCAGTTCTTC
CASSLGGGLFNEQFF
>TRBJ2-5|many|TRBD1|TRBV12-3/TRBV12-4
TGTGCCAGTAAGGGGGCGGGAGAGACCCAGTACTTC
CASKGAGETQYF
>TRBJ1-2|few|NA|TRBV19
TGTGCCAGTAGCCTGGACTTATACTATGGCTACACCTTC
CASSLDLYYGYTF
>TRBJ2-2|NA|NA|TRBV11-2
TGTGCCAGCAGCTTAGTTGTGGGCTACACCGGGGAGCTGTTTTTT
CASSLVVGYTGELFF
>TRBJ2-6|few|TRBD1|TRBV6-1
TGTGCCAGCAGTGCACGGACAGGGATGGGCTCTGGGGCCAACGTCCTGACTTTC
CASSARTGMGSGANVLTF
>TRBJ2-4|NA|TRBD1|TRBV6-2/TRBV6-3
TGTGCCAGCAGTTTCCTGATGTTACAGGGGGCAAAAAACATTCAGTACTTC
CASSFLMLQGAKNIQYF
>TRBJ2-3|NA|NA|TRBV29-1
TGCAGCACGGGGGGCGGTACGCAGTATTTT
CSTGGGTQYF
>TRBJ1-1|many|NA|TRBV7-8
TGTGCCAGCAGCTTAAGTGGAAGCACTGAAGCTTTCTTT
CASSLSGSTEAFF
>TRBJ2-7|many|NA|TRBV6-1
TGTGCCAGCAGTGTTTCGGGGTACGAGCAGTACTTC
CASSVSGYEQYF
>TRBJ1-2|few|NA|TRBV12-3/TRBV12-4
TGTGCCAGCAGCCCGGGAGCCCATGGCTACACCTTC
CASSPGAHGYTF
>TRBJ1-1|NA|NA|TRBV30
TGTGCCTGGAACCCCGGGACGTTGAACACTGAAGCTTTCTTT
CAWNPGTLNTEAFF
>TRBJ1-5|NA|TRBD1|TRBV6-1
TGTGCCAGCAGGGGGACAGGGGGAGTTCAGCCCCAGCATTTT
CASRGTGGVQPQHF
>TRBJ2-1|few|TRBD2|TRBV10-3
TGTGCCATCAGTGAACGGACTAGCGGGGAGAACAATGAGCAGTTCTTC
CAISERTSGENNEQFF
>TRBJ1-5|few|NA|TRBV6-2/TRBV6-3
TGTGCCAGCAGTTCCAGGGCGTTTGCCCAGCATTTT
CASSSRAFAQHF
>TRBJ1-6|NA|NA|TRBV25-1
TGTGCCAGCAGTGGGGCGTTAGATTCACCCCTCCACTTT
CASSGALDSPLHF
>TRBJ1-6|NA|NA|TRBV5-1
TGCGCCAGCAGCTACCAAGGGACGGCTAATTCACCCCTCCACTTT
CASSYQGTANSPLHF
>TRBJ2-3|many|NA|TRBV12-3/TRBV12-4
TGTGCCAGCAGCCCGGGCGGGTCAACAGATACGCAGTATTTT
CASSPGGSTDTQYF
>TRBJ1-5|NA|TRBD1|TRBV20-1
TGCAGTGCAGGGACAGGGGACAATCAGCCCCAGCATTTT
CSAGTGDNQPQHF
>TRBJ2-7|few|NA|TRBV20-1
TGCAGTGCTAGACGAACCACAGGGAGTGCGGCCTACGAGCAGTACTTC
CSARRTTGSAAYEQYF
>TRBJ2-5|NA|TRBD2|TRBV6-2/TRBV6-3
TGTGCCAGCAGACCGACTAGCGAGCAAGAGACCCAGTACTTC
CASRPTSEQETQYF
>TRBJ1-1|NA|TRBD1|TRBV5-1
TGCGCCAGCAGCTTGCGGGGACAGGGGATGAACACTGAAGCTTTCTTT
CASSLRGQGMNTEAFF
>TRBJ1-5|many|NA|TRBV5-1
TGCGCCAGCAGCCTATCCCCTGGTGGCAATCAGCCCCAGCATTTT
CASSLSPGGNQPQHF
>TRBJ1-3|few|NA|TRBV7-9
TGTGCCAGACCCTCAGCCAGGGTCGGAGACTACTCTGGAAACACCATATATTTT
CARPSARVGDYSGNTIYF
>TRBJ2-3|few|TRBD2|TRBV20-1
TGCAGTGCTATCCACCTAGCGGGGGGCACAGATACGCAGTATTTT
CSAIHLAGGTDTQYF
>TRBJ2-3|few|TRBD1|TRBV12-3/TRBV12-4
TGTGCCAGCAGTCGACAGGGGATGGCAGATACGCAGTATTTT
CASSRQGMADTQYF
>TRBJ1-2|NA|TRBD1|TRBV12-3/TRBV12-4
TGTGCCAGCAGTTTAGGTCCGCGCAGGGGGCCCAACTATGGCTACACCTTC
CASSLGPRRGPNYGYTF
>TRBJ1-1|few|NA|TRBV11-2
TGTGCCAGCAGCTTATCTCCGGGAGTCATGAACACTGAAGCTTTCTTT
CASSLSPGVMNTEAFF
>TRBJ1-1|few|NA|TRBV5-1
TGCGCCACCAAAAAGGGAGGGATAGAAGCCACTGAAGCTTTCTTT
CATKKGGIEATEAFF
>TRBJ1-5|few|NA|TRBV10-2
TGCGCCAGCAGAAGAGATTATAGCAATCAGCCCCAGCATTTT
CASRRDYSNQPQHF
>TRBJ1-5|few|NA|TRBV3-1
TGTGCCAGCAGTCCTCAGCAGGGCAATCAGCCCCAGCATTTT
CASSPQQGNQPQHF
>TRBJ1-2|few|NA|TRBV5-1
TGCGCCAGCAGCTTGTCCCCTAACCCTCTCTATGGCTACACCTTC
CASSLSPNPLYGYTF
>TRBJ2-7|few|TRBD1|TRBV29-1
TGCAGCGTTGAAGAGCAATTGGACAGGGGGCGCGAGCAGTACTTC
CSVEEQLDRGREQYF
>TRBJ2-6|NA|NA|TRBV6-2/TRBV6-3
TGTGCCAGCACCACAGGTTACTCTGGGGCCAACGTCCTGACTTTC
CASTTGYSGANVLTF
>TRBJ2-3|many|TRBD2|TRBV7-8
TGTGCCAGCAGCTCACCTTTAGCGGGGCCCCCCACAGATACGCAGTATTTT
CASSSPLAGPPTDTQYF
>TRBJ1-2|few|TRBD1|TRBV20-1
TGCAGTGCGGACAGGCTCTATGGCTACACCTTC
CSADRLYGYTF
>TRBJ1-1|NA|TRBD1|TRBV9
TGTGCCAGCAGCTTCAGGGGGGGAAAGACCACTGAAGCTTTCTTT
CASSFRGGKTTEAFF
>TRBJ1-1|NA|NA|TRBV12-3/TRBV12-4
TGTGCCAGCAGACCTACTGTTCGGACGGCTTTCTTT
CASRPTVRTAFF
>TRBJ2-1|NA|NA|TRBV20-1
TGCAGTGCTAGAAGGGTGGGGTACAATGAGCAGTTCTTC
CSARRVGYNEQFF
>TRBJ1-1|few|NA|TRBV5-1
TGCGCCAGCAGCCCTCAGGGAAGGGGTGAAGCTTTCTTT
CASSPQGRGEAFF
>TRBJ1-1|NA|NA|TRBV29-1
TGCAGCGTTGAGGACCAGGGTAACACTGAAGCTTTCTTT
CSVEDQGNTEAFF
>TRBJ2-2|NA|NA|TRBV5-1
TGCGCCAGCAGCTTGGACTCTTTTTTGACAGGAGGGTCCGGGGAGCTGTTTTTT
CASSLDSFLTGGSGELFF
>TRBJ2-5|many|NA|TRBV5-8
TGTGCCAGCAGCTTGGCCGCGGTCCAAGAGACCCAGTACTTC
CASSLAAVQETQYF
>TRBJ2-3|NA|NA|TRBV4-3
TGCGCCAGCAGCCAAGATCGGGAAGCGGATAATACGCAGTATTTT
CASSQDREADNTQYF
>TRBJ2-1|many|TRBD2|TRBV5-1
TGCGCCAGCAGCGACCGTGCGGGGGGGTATAATGAGCAGTTCTTC
CASSDRAGGYNEQFF
>TRBJ2-1|few|NA|TRBV20-1
TGCAGTGCTGGGCCCGCAGGGGGGCCCTACAATGAGCAGTTCTTC
CSAGPAGGPYNEQFF